A single sample is the source of the 7 T cell receptor beta chains below, sequenced in a study of T cell changes during pregnancy in multiple sclerosis. Libraries were prepared by immunoSEQ multiplex PCR; TCRdb keeps only in-frame clonotypes and omits some of them. The top ten clones hold around 0.47% of a sample with tens of thousands of clones, 90% of them seen once. The material was CD4+ T cells from peripheral blood mononuclear cells, obtained in the first trimester of pregnancy. These receptors all stem from a female donor in good health, enrolled as a control in a pregnancy study.

V gene TRBV10-3 combines with J gene TRBJ1-1; D not certain. CDR1 is ENHRY, CDR2 SYGVKD, per germline. The CDR3 has 13 amino acids. V lost 7 bases, J lost 3 bases, and 12 bases lay in between. The CDR3 DNA sequence: TGTGCCATCACCCGGACGAGGGACACTGAAGCTTTCTTT. This sequence encodes CAITRTRDTEAFF.

The chain is built from TRBV27 and TRBJ1-6; possibly TRBD1 for D (6 bases). The CDR3 is made up of 13 amino acids. V lost 8 bases to trimming and J lost 9 bases, with 14 bases between them. Germline V CDR1 and CDR2: MNHEY, SMNVEV (reference sequence). The CDR3 DNA is TGTGCCAGCCGGGGGGGGGCAGCTTCACCCCTCCACTTT. Residues: CASRGGAASPLHF.

The DNA of the CDR3 is TGTGCCAGCAGCACCCCAGGCACAAATGAGCAGTTCTTC. It translates to CASSTPGTNEQFF. This chain joins TRBV7-2 and TRBJ2-1; D is unresolved. CDR3 length equals 13 residues. V was cut by 5 bases and J by 7 bases, with 12 bases left in between. In germline, CDR1 is SGHTA, CDR2 FQGNSA.

V usage is TRBV4-2 and J usage is TRBJ2-1, with 11 bases aligning to TRBD2. CDR3 size: 20 residues. Germline V gene data show CDR1 as LGHNA and CDR2 as YNFKEQ. V lost 4 bases to trimming and J lost 4 bases; unmatched junction nucleotides: 18. The CDR3 sequence: CASSPSGTSGTHLAYNEQFF. CDR3 coding DNA: TGTGCCAGCAGCCCGAGCGGGACTAGCGGAACCCACCTTGCTTACAATGAGCAGTTCTTC.

The chain carries TRBV25-1 and TRBJ2-2; D remains ambiguous. The CDR3 covers 15 residues. Germline lookup yields CDR1 MGHDK and CDR2 SYGVNS. Trimming removed 7 bases at V and 2 bases at J, with 14 bases between. The CDR3 nucleotides read TGTGCCAGCACCCCCTGGGCCTCAAACACCGGGGAGCTGTTTTTT. Translating it yields CASTPWASNTGELFF.

This chain uses TRBV15 with TRBJ2-2; D not certain. CDR3 length: 15 amino acids. Deletions cut 1 base from V and 4 bases from J, with 10 bases between. CDR1 and CDR2 (germline): LNHNV, YYDKDF (reference sequence). This chain's CDR3 is CATSRGAGSTGELFF. The CDR3, as DNA: TGTGCCACCAGCAGAGGGGCAGGATCCACCGGGGAGCTGTTTTTT.

This chain uses TRBV19 with TRBJ1-2; D possibly corresponds to TRBD1 (5 bases). Per the germline V gene, CDR1 is LNHDA and CDR2 is SQIVND (reference sequence). This CDR3 is 12 amino acids long. In DNA, the CDR3 is TGTGCGTCGACAGAGCGTTCCTATGGCTACACCTTC. Its protein product is CASTERSYGYTF.